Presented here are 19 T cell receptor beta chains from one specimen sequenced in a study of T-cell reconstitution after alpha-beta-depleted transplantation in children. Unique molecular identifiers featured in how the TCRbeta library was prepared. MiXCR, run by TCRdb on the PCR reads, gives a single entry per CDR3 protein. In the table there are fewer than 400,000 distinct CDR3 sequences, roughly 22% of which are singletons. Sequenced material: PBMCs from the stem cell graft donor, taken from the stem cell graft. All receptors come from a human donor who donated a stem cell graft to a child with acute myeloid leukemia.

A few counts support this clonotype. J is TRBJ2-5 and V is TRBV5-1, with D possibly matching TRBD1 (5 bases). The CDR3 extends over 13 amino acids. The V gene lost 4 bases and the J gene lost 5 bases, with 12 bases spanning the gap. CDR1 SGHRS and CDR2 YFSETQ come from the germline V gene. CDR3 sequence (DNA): TGCGCCAGCAGCACAGGATTGGAGGAGACCCAGTACTTC. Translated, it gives CASSTGLEETQYF.

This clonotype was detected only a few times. The DNA for the CDR3 is TGTGCCAGCGCCGAGCCCCGCCGACTAGCCCTCGGCAATGAGCAGTTCTTC. Translated: CASAEPRRLALGNEQFF. This chain joins TRBV12-3 or TRBV12-4 and TRBJ2-1, with 7 bases lining up with TRBD2. The CDR3 length is 17 residues. V trimming: 8 bases; J trimming: 6 bases; junction bases outside the gene matches: 19.

The CDR3 DNA is TGTGCCAGCAGTTCCGAACTAGCGGGATGGCCCTACGAGCAGTACTTC. Protein: CASSSELAGWPYEQYF. This rearrangement joins TRBV6-2 or TRBV6-3 to TRBJ2-7, with TRBD2 matching 10 bases. With V trimmed by 4 bases and J by 2 bases, 8 bases remained unmatched. The CDR3 loop spans 16 amino acids. The germline gives CDR1 MNHEY, CDR2 SVGEGT.

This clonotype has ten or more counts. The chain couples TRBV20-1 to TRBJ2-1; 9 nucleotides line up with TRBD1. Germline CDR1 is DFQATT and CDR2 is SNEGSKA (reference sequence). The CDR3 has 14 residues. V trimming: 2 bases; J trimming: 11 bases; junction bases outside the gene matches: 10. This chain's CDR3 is CSARKPGQGPKQFF. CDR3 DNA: TGCAGTGCTAGAAAACCGGGACAGGGACCCAAGCAGTTCTTC.

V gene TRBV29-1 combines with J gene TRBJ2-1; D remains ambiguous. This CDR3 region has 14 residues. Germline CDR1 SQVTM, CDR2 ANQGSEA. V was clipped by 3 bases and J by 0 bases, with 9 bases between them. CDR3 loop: CSVDRVGSYNEQFF. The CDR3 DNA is TGCAGCGTTGACCGAGTCGGCTCCTACAATGAGCAGTTCTTC.

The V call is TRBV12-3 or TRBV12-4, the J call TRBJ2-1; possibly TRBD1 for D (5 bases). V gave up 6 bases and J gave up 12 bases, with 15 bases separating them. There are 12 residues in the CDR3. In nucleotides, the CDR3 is TGTGCCAGCAGGAGGACAAATTCCGGGCAGTTCTTC. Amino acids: CASRRTNSGQFF.

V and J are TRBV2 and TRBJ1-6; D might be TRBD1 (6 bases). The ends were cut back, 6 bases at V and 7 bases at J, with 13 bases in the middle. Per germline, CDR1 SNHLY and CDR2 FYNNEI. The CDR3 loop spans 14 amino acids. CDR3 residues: CASRREGVNSPLHF. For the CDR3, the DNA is TGTGCCAGCAGGAGGGAGGGGGTAAATTCACCCCTCCACTTT.

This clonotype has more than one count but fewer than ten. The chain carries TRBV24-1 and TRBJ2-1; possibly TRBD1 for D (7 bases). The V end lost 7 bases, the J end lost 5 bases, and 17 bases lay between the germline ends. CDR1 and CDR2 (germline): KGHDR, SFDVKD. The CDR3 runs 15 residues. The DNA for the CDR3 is TGTGCCACCAGCCTCAGCAGGGGGGATAACAATGAGCAGTTCTTC. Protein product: CATSLSRGDNNEQFF.

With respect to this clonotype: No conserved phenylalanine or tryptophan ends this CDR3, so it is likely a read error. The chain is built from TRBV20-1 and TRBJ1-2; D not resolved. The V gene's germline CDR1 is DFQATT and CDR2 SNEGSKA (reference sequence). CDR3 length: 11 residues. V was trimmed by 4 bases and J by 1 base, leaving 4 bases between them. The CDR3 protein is CSATSNYGYTS. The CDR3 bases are TGCAGTGCTACAAGTAACTATGGCTACACCTCC.

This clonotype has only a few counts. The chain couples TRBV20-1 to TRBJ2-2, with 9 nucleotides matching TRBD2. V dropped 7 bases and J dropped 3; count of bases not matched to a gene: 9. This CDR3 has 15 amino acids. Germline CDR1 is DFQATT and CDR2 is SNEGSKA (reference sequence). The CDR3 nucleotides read TGCAGTGTTCCGCGGGAGGGCCTGGACACCGGGGAGCTGTTTTTT. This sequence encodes CSVPREGLDTGELFF.

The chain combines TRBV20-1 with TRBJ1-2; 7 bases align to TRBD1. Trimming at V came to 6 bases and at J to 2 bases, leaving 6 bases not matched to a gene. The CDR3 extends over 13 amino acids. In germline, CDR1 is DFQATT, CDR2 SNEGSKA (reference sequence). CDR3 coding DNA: TGCAGTGCAAGACAGGGTATAAACTATGGCTACACCTTC. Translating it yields CSARQGINYGYTF.

CDR3 sequence: CSASSGSYNEQFF. CDR3 DNA sequence: TGCAGTGCTAGTAGTGGGTCCTACAATGAGCAGTTCTTC. The rearrangement joins TRBV20-1 to TRBJ2-1; D remains unclear. Trimming pared 3 bases from V and 1 base from J, leaving 7 bases between. Germline loops: CDR1 DFQATT, CDR2 SNEGSKA (reference sequence). The CDR3 has 13 residues.

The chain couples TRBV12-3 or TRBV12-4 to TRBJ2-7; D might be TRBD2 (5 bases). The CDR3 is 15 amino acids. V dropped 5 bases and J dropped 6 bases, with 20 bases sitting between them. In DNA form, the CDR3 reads TGTGCCAGCAGTCGCACCGGGATTACCCCTAGCGAGCAGTACTTC. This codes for CASSRTGITPSEQYF.

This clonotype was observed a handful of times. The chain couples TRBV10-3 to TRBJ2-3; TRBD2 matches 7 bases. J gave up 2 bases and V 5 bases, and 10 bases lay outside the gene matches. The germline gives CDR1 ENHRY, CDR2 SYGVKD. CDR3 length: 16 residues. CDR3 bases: TGTGCCATCAGTCGCCTAAACAGCGGGAACACAGATACGCAGTATTTT. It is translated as CAISRLNSGNTDTQYF.

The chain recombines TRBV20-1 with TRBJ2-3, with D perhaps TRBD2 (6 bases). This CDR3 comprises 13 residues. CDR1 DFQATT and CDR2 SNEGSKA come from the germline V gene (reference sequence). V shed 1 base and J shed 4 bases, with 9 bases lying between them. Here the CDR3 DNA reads TGCAGTGCTAGAGGTGGAGGGGCAGATACGCAGTATTTT. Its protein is CSARGGGADTQYF.

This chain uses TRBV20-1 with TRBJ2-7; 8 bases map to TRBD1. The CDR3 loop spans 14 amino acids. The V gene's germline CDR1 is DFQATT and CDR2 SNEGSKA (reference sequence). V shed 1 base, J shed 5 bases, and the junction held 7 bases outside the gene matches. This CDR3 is CSARGTGISHEQYF. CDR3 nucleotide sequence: TGCAGTGCTAGAGGGACAGGGATTTCCCACGAGCAGTACTTC.

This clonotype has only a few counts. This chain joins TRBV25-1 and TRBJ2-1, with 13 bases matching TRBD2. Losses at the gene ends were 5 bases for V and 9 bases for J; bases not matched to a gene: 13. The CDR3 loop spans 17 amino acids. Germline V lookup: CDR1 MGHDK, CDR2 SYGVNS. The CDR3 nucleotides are TGTGCCAGCAGTAAGCAGACTAGCGGGAGGATAGGGGGTGAGCAGTTCTTC. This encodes CASSKQTSGRIGGEQFF.

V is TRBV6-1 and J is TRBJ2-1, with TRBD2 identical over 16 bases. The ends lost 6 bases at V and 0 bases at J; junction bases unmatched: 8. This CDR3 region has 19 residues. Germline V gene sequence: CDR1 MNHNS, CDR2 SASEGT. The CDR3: CASRPGTSGRASSYNEQFF. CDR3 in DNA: TGTGCCAGCAGACCTGGGACTAGCGGGAGGGCCAGCTCCTACAATGAGCAGTTCTTC.

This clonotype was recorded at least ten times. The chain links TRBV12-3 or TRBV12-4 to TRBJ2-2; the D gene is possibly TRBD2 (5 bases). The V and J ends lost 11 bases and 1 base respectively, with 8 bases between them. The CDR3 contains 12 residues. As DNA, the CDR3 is TGTGCCGGAGCGGAGAACACCGGGGAGCTGTTTTTT. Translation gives CAGAENTGELFF.